This section outlines one T cell receptor beta chain sequence together with its context. The antigen is not known. UMI-tagged TRB cDNA libraries were built via 5' RACE. Reanalyzing the 5' RACE reads, TCRdb keeps one entry per CDR3 protein, without DNA. In total, the table holds some 140,000 distinct CDR3 sequences. This record comes from a study of CXCR3-negative and CXCR3-positive naive CD8 T cells. Whole-study findings and limits: TRB CDR3s of CXCR3-positive naive cells were more hydrophobic than those of CXCR3-negative naive cells.

Germline CDR1 MDHEN, CDR2 SYDVKM. CDR3 length: 12 residues. The TCR originated in a human donor in good health. Some clones in this sample may be carry-over from other donors' samples. This rearrangement joins TRBV28 to TRBJ2-7; TCRdb picks TRBD1, but there is no DNA to check that call. The specimen was naive CXCR3+ CD8+ T cells from blood. Specified subset: CD45RO-CCR7+CD27+CD95- naive CD8+ T cells expressing CXCR3 (TNR3+). CDR3 in amino acids: CASTGTAYEQYF.